The source of this T cell receptor (beta chain) is a study of shared clonotypes between healthy human individuals. Whole-study results and caveats: Generation probabilities were higher for clonotypes shared across all four sorted-subset donors than for unshared ones. Although depth was large, rarefaction showed that sequencing of the sorted subsets was incomplete.

Those who donated, Caucasian adults without exception, all lived in Nashville, Tennessee. 200 to 250 ng DNA, tens of thousands of T cell genomes, went into each sorted-subset replicate PCR. The method was immunoSEQ multiplex PCR; TCRdb's version includes in-frame clones alone and lacks a portion of them. The sample lists 2 million to 3 million clones; approximately 94% were seen once. In the case of this clone: Its antigen remains unknown. In the same sample, other DNA sequences code for this CDR3.

Trimming at V came to 1 base and at J to 4 bases, leaving 1 base not matched to a gene. This CDR3 is 15 amino acids long. The V gene's germline CDR1 is SEHNR and CDR2 FQNEAQ (reference sequence). This receptor was obtained from a man between 18 and 35 years old in good health. Source material: naive CD4+ T cells sorted from blood. Specified subset: CD45RA+ positively selected. The gene calls are TRBV7-9 and TRBJ2-3; 11 nucleotides agree with TRBD1. The CDR3 loop is CASSLVGQGADTQYF. The CDR3, as DNA: TGTGCCAGCAGCTTAGTGGGACAGGGGGCAGATACGCAGTATTTT.